This entry describes one TCR beta chain. The sample is drawn from a study of T cell responses to AZD1222 COVID-19 vaccine. Sequencing used immunoSEQ multiplex PCR; TCRdb keeps in-frame clones, though not all of them. Of some 150,000 clones in the sample, more than 85% were seen once. V lost 6 bases, J lost 3 bases, and 14 bases lay in between. CDR1 and CDR2 from the germline V gene are LNHDA and SQIVND (reference sequence). The CDR3 is 14 amino acids. V is TRBV19 and J is TRBJ1-1; D is unclear. The sequence was obtained from an adult who received the AZD1222 COVID-19 vaccine. Material: peripheral blood, obtained 28 days after the second AZD1222 dose. The CDR3 spells CASSNPQVHTEAFF. The CDR3, as DNA: TGTGCCAGTAGCAACCCCCAGGTACACACTGAAGCTTTCTTT.